The rows below give T cell receptor beta chains drawn from one sample of a study of post-analysis software for immune sequencing data. From the PCR reads, TCRdb called clonotypes with MiXCR, one entry per CDR3 protein. The sample yields about 380,000 distinct CDR3 sequences, about a third seen once. The sequencing input was blood. These receptors originate from a girl under 18 with multiple sclerosis. Each CDR3 is given without its conserved first and last residue.

V gene	J gene	CDR3 protein
TRBV6-1	TRBJ1-2	ASRAQGRNGYT
TRBV29-1	TRBJ1-2	SVGMGYGYT
TRBV6-1	TRBJ2-1	ASSEALGGVGEQF
TRBV6-2/TRBV6-3	-	ASPPGVPYSYEQY
TRBV7-9	TRBJ1-2	ASSPAGINYGYT
TRBV27	-	ASSRAQLRGNEQY
TRBV4-1	TRBJ1-1	ASSQDGGADTEAF
TRBV5-1	TRBJ2-1	ASSFEARSSYNEQF
TRBV25-1	TRBJ2-3	ASSPTWFGTNTQY
TRBV7-8	TRBJ1-2	ASSFQRQGAKGYT
TRBV7-9	TRBJ2-5	ASSLAGLDGEQY
TRBV5-6	TRBJ1-1	ASSGTGAYTEAF
TRBV12-3/TRBV12-4	-	ASSSQGLADEQY
TRBV20-1	TRBJ2-1	SATQRNTPPNEQF
TRBV20-1	TRBJ2-1	SAGLAGGPLAEQF
TRBV11-2	TRBJ2-3	ASSPGRGRGRGDTQY
TRBV29-1	TRBJ2-4	GVADRGSEQY
TRBV19	TRBJ2-3	ASSLRQGDTDTQY
TRBV7-3	TRBJ2-3	ASSFTSGGSNTQY
TRBV5-1	TRBJ2-1	ASSVTSGGRGEQF
TRBV5-6	TRBJ1-5	ASSLEGARSNQPQH
TRBV4-2	TRBJ2-3	ASSRGTSESTDTQY
TRBV20-1	TRBJ2-7	SATGPLAPSYEQY
TRBV20-1	TRBJ1-2	SARGLTYGYT
TRBV10-3	TRBJ1-6	AISEQNSPLH
TRBV7-2	TRBJ1-2	ASSTRQGNIYGYT
TRBV7-9	TRBJ1-2	ASSPRQGVYGYT
TRBV28	TRBJ2-1	ASSTPRGGLLNEQF
TRBV20-1	TRBJ2-1	SALGGSYNEQF
TRBV6-6	-	ASSLRQVIPYEQY
TRBV5-1	TRBJ2-6	ASSLGGGDRANVLT
TRBV14	TRBJ2-3	ASSQPSLLAPSTDTQY
TRBV7-9	TRBJ1-1	ASIHRDRGRIQTEAF
TRBV12-3/TRBV12-4	TRBJ1-5	ASKGQGRIGQPQH
TRBV5-1	TRBJ2-3	ASSPRMLEDGADTQY
TRBV3-1	TRBJ2-3	ASSRSTDTQY
TRBV11-2	TRBJ1-4	ASSLIWGTSKKLF
TRBV9	TRBJ2-5	ASSVSVQETQY
TRBV11-2	TRBJ2-7	ASSSRGRGYEQY